Given below is one T cell receptor (beta chain) in context. This CDR3 has 15 amino acids. Germline lookup yields CDR1 SGHNT and CDR2 YYREEE (reference sequence). Trimming took 1 base from V and 0 from J; bases not matched to a gene: 3. The data were taken from a study of blood T cell repertoires in COVID-19. Overall study context: The study drew acute and convalescent COVID-19 samples from the United States, Italy and Spain. T cells, B-cell-depleted T cells, or PBMCs provided the cDNA or gDNA that served as material.

Profiling relied on immunoSEQ multiplex PCR, and the TCRdb table lists in-frame clones only, not all of them. The sample includes about 440,000 clones, nearly 90% seen only once; the top ten take under 2%. The sequence derives from a woman between 18 and 30 years old with acute COVID-19. The V gene is TRBV5-4, the J gene TRBJ1-2; 7 bases align to TRBD1. The sample comprised PBMCs or T cells enriched from blood (not recorded which). CDR3 in DNA: TGTGCCAGCAGCTTGCGGGGGACAGCTAACTATGGCTACACCTTC. This translates into CASSLRGTANYGYTF.